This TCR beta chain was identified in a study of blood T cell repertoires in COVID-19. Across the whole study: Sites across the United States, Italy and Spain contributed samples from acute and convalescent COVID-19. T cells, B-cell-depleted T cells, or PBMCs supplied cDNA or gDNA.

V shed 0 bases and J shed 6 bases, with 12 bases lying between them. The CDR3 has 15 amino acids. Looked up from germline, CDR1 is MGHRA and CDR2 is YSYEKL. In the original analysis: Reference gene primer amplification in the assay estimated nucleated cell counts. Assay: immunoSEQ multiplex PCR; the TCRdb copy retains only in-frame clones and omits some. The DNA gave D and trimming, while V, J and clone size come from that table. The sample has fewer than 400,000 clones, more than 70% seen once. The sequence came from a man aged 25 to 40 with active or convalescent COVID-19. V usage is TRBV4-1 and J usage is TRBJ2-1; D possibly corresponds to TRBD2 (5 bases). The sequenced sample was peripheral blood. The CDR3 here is CASSQDPSSRNEQFF. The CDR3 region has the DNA TGCGCCAGCAGCCAAGATCCTAGCAGCCGCAATGAGCAGTTCTTC.